This TCR beta chain was sequenced in a study of T cells in Graves' hyperthyroidism and ophthalmopathy. Study outcomes and limitations: Model predictions of ophthalmopathy came a median approximately 6.5 months before onset.

Amplification yielded TCR beta CDR3 regions, with RNA transcripts as the source. HTBI primers were the set used in a first-round RT-PCR of the TCR CDR3. TCRdb re-analysed the multiplex PCR reads in MiXCR, keeping a single row per CDR3 protein. The sample holds 300,000 to 400,000 distinct CDR3 sequences, roughly 23% seen once. The V and J ends lost 5 bases and 3 bases respectively, with 11 bases between them. The germline V gene encodes CDR1 SGHTA and CDR2 FQGNSA. The CDR3 length is 14 residues. This clonotype was observed a few times. Its antigen is not known. Sequencing used blood. The TCR sequence derives from a woman aged 50 to 60 with Graves' hyperthyroidism. J is TRBJ1-5 and V is TRBV7-2; D might be TRBD1 (6 bases). For the CDR3, the DNA is TGTGCCAGCAGCGGAGGGGGTCTCAATCAGCCCCAGCATTTT. It encodes CASSGGGLNQPQHF.